Listed here are 27 T cell receptor beta chains from one sample, sequenced in a study of CD8+ T cells in alopecia areata. Reverse transcribed after extraction, RNA yielded cDNA as the sequencing template. The protocol was immunoSEQ multiplex PCR, while the TCRdb copy is restricted to in-frame clones and leaves out a portion. This table holds 7,500 to 10,000 clones, about 67% found once. Obtained from alopecia areata patients were lesional scalp punch biopsies along with peripheral blood. Sequencing input: skin. The receptors originated from a human donor with alopecia areata.

This CDR3 is CASSLRDRGLSGNTIYF. The CDR3 bases are TGTGCCAGCAGCTTGAGGGACAGGGGTCTCTCTGGAAACACCATATATTTT. This rearrangement joins TRBV7-8 to TRBJ1-3, with TRBD1 identical over 10 bases. CDR1 is SGHVS, CDR2 FQNEAQ, per germline. This CDR3 region has 17 residues. The ends lost 3 bases at V and 0 bases at J; junction bases unmatched: 5.

The rearrangement uses TRBV27 and TRBJ1-1; perhaps TRBD1 as D (5 bases). V lost 4 bases and J lost 4, with 13 bases in between. This CDR3 has 14 residues. CDR1 is MNHEY and CDR2 is SMNVEV in the germline V gene (reference sequence). Here the CDR3 reads CASSYGRVGTEAFF. The CDR3 bases are TGTGCCAGCAGTTATGGCAGGGTTGGCACTGAAGCTTTCTTT.

This clone was observed a few times. This rearrangement joins TRBV21-1 to TRBJ1-3. TRBV21-1 is termed a pseudogene. This CDR3 contains 17 residues. CDR3 amino acids: CASSGKLATTRRNTIYF. The DNA of the CDR3 is TGTGCCAGCAGCGGAAAACTAGCTACAACACGACGAAACACCATATATTTT.

This clone was counted a few times. The V call is TRBV7-2, the J call TRBJ2-7; TRBD1 matches 11 bases. Germline V CDR1 and CDR2: SGHTA, FQGNSA. With V trimmed by 0 bases and J by 4 bases, 2 bases remained unmatched. This CDR3 contains 15 residues. The CDR3 loop reads CASSLAGTGGYEQYF. Written as DNA, the CDR3 is TGTGCCAGCAGCTTAGCCGGGACAGGGGGTTACGAGCAGTACTTC.

In this sample, this clone turned up once. The conserved closing phenylalanine or tryptophan is absent in this CDR3, likely reflecting a read error. The rearrangement links TRBV4-2 to TRBJ2-7, with 11 bases identical to TRBD2. CDR1 LGHNA and CDR2 YNFKEQ come from the germline V gene. Losses at the gene ends were 4 bases for V and 5 bases for J; bases not matched to a gene: 16. The CDR3 is 18 amino acids. The CDR3 here is CASSPRILAGERYDEQYL. The CDR3, as DNA: TGTGCCAGCAGCCCAAGGATACTAGCGGGAGAACGGTACGACGAGCAGTACCTC.

This chain joins TRBV6-5 and TRBJ2-1, with 7 bases identical to TRBD2. Germline CDR1 and CDR2: MNHEY and SVGAGI. This CDR3 region has 13 residues. Unmatched junction bases numbered 7, after V lost 5 bases and J lost 9 bases. The CDR3 DNA sequence: TGTGCCAGCAGTATTGGGACTATGAGTGAGCAGTTCTTC. Its protein product is CASSIGTMSEQFF.

The sample holds a few counts of this clone. This chain connects TRBV29-1 to TRBJ2-1, with TRBD1 matching over 8 bases. The CDR3 loop spans 12 amino acids. With V trimmed by 4 bases and J by 5 bases, 1 base remained unmatched. Per germline, CDR1 SQVTM and CDR2 ANQGSEA. CDR3 nucleotide sequence: TGCAGCGTTGGGACAGGGAACAATGAGCAGTTCTTC. Translating it yields CSVGTGNNEQFF.

The chain employs TRBV19 and TRBJ2-2, with D possibly matching TRBD1 (5 bases). Germline assignment: CDR1 LNHDA and CDR2 SQIVND (reference sequence). Trimming took off 6 bases at V and 5 bases at J, with 13 bases between the two ends. This CDR3 is built from 14 residues. CDR3 nucleotides: TGTGCCAGTAGAGGGTCAGGGCGGACCGGGGAGCTGTTTTTT. Translating it yields CASRGSGRTGELFF.

This clone was counted a single time. The chain is built from TRBV14 and TRBJ2-1, with D perhaps matching TRBD2 (6 bases). There are 14 residues in the CDR3. Germline CDR1 is SGHDN and CDR2 is FVKESK. V shed 4 bases and J shed 4 bases, with 11 bases lying between them. Written as DNA, the CDR3 is TGTGCCAGCAGCCCCCCTGGGGGGTACAATGAGCAGTTCTTC. Its translation: CASSPPGGYNEQFF.

The chain uses TRBV2 and TRBJ2-7, with D possibly matching TRBD1 (6 bases). The CDR3 covers 15 residues. Per the germline V gene, CDR1 is SNHLY and CDR2 is FYNNEI. The V end lost 2 bases, the J end lost 3 bases, and 14 bases lay between the germline ends. The CDR3 spells CASSERWTEVYEQYF. CDR3 sequence (DNA): TGTGCCAGCAGTGAAAGGTGGACAGAGGTCTACGAGCAGTACTTC.

J is TRBJ2-5 and V is TRBV5-1; 7 nucleotides align to TRBD1. CDR3 length equals 15 residues. The germline CDR1 and CDR2 sequences are SGHRS and YFSETQ. J was trimmed by 2 bases and V by 1 base; bases with no gene match: 5. CDR3 coding DNA: TGCGCCAGCAGCTTGAGAGGGGGCGGGCAAGAGACCCAGTACTTC. Protein: CASSLRGGGQETQYF.

The chain uses TRBV7-9 and TRBJ2-1; D is uncertain. Germline CDR1 reads SEHNR; CDR2 reads FQNEAQ (reference sequence). This CDR3 has 14 residues. The V gene lost 2 bases and the J gene lost 5 bases, with 10 bases spanning the gap. The CDR3 protein is CASSLKWANNEQFF. The CDR3 DNA is TGTGCCAGCAGCTTAAAATGGGCAAACAATGAGCAGTTCTTC.

Regarding this clone: One junction end disagrees with the germline gene, perhaps due to a read error. Other DNA sequences in the sample encode the same CDR3. Written as DNA, the CDR3 is TGCAGCGTCCGACGGGTGGGTGGTTATATGGACACTGAAGCTTTCTTC. Translation: CSVRRVGGYMDTEAFF. This chain joins TRBV29-1 and TRBJ1-1, with D possibly TRBD1 on 5 matching bases. The CDR3 loop spans 16 amino acids. Per germline, CDR1 SQVTM and CDR2 ANQGSEA. Drawing the rest from reference TRBV29-1 and TRBJ1-1, the complete variable domain is SAVISQKPSRDICQRGTSLTIQCQVDSQVTMMFWYRQQPGQSLTLIATANQGSEATYESGFVIDKFPISRPNLTFSTLTVSNMSPEDSSIYLCSVRRVGGYMDTEAFFGQGTRLTVV.

This chain links TRBV4-3 with TRBJ2-7; possibly TRBD1 for D (6 bases). This CDR3 is built from 16 residues. The germline V gene encodes CDR1 LGHNA and CDR2 YSLEER. Trimming removed 1 base at V and 2 bases at J, with 15 bases between. The CDR3 loop is CASSQGLRWDTYEQYF. The DNA of the CDR3 is TGCGCCAGCAGCCAAGGGTTACGTTGGGACACCTACGAGCAGTACTTC.

The chain couples TRBV5-1 to TRBJ2-1; TRBD2 agrees at 12 bases. CDR3 length: 23 amino acids. Germline CDR1 and CDR2: SGHRS and YFSETQ. V dropped 2 bases and J dropped 6; count of bases not matched to a gene: 27. The CDR3, as DNA: TGCGCCAGCAGCTTCTACCCCCCGGGGTGGACTAGCGGGGTGTCGTCTCCTTCCAATGAGCAGTTCTTC. It yields the protein CASSFYPPGWTSGVSSPSNEQFF.

This clone was observed a few times. The rearrangement links TRBV6-5 to TRBJ1-2; D remains unclear. Per the germline V gene, CDR1 is MNHEY and CDR2 is SVGAGI. Trimming pared 2 bases from V and 8 bases from J, leaving 9 bases between. This CDR3 has 12 residues. The CDR3 nucleotides are TGTGCCAGCAGTTACGAGGTATTGGGCTACACCTTC. Translating it yields CASSYEVLGYTF.

The chain uses TRBV29-1 and TRBJ2-3; D ambiguous. V was trimmed by 7 bases and J by 2 bases, leaving 10 bases between them. In germline, CDR1 is SQVTM, CDR2 ANQGSEA. The CDR3 totals 12 residues. The CDR3 protein is CSGLAYTDTQYF. DNA of the CDR3: TGCAGCGGCCTTGCCTACACAGATACGCAGTATTTT.

The chain links TRBV11-2 to TRBJ2-3, with D perhaps being TRBD1 or TRBD2 (5 bases each). V was pared by 2 bases and J by 2 bases, with 11 bases between. Germline-derived CDR1 and CDR2 are SGHAT and FQNNGV. The CDR3 runs to 15 residues. The CDR3 nucleotides read TGTGCCAGCAGCTTACCGGGACCATACACAGATACGCAGTATTTT. Protein: CASSLPGPYTDTQYF.

V gene TRBV4-3 combines with J gene TRBJ2-7; TRBD1 matches 11 bases. Germline assignment: CDR1 LGHNA and CDR2 YSLEER. The CDR3 contains 16 residues. Trimming at V came to 0 bases and at J to 3 bases, leaving 4 bases not matched to a gene. CDR3 protein: CASSQETGTGGYEQYF. The CDR3 nucleotides read TGCGCCAGCAGCCAAGAAACCGGGACAGGGGGCTACGAGCAGTACTTC.

In this sample, this clone turned up a few times. The rearrangement uses TRBV19 and TRBJ2-5, with D perhaps TRBD2 (5 bases). The DNA end lines up better with TRBJ2-7; the J call may be wrong. The germline V gene encodes CDR1 LNHDA and CDR2 SQIVND (reference sequence). This CDR3 contains 14 residues. The CDR3 DNA reads as TGTGCCAGTAGTCGCCAGGAGGCCCCCTACGAGCAGTACTTC. Translation gives CASSRQEAPYEQYF.

This clone was observed a handful of times. Here the CDR3 DNA reads TGTGCCAGCAGCTCGGCGGGATACGAGCAGTACTTC. The encoded protein is CASSSAGYEQYF. This rearrangement joins TRBV7-9 to TRBJ2-7, with a weak D call TRBD2 (6 bases). Trimming cost V 4 bases and J 4 bases, with 8 bases left between them. CDR3 length: 12 amino acids. Germline lookup yields CDR1 SEHNR and CDR2 FQNEAQ (reference sequence). Drawing the rest from reference TRBV7-9 and TRBJ2-7, the complete variable domain is DTGVSQNPRHKITKRGQNVTFRCDPISEHNRLYWYRQTLGQGPEFLTYFQNEAQLEKSRLLSDRFSAERPKGSFSTLEIQRTEQGDSAMYLCASSSAGYEQYFGPGTRLTVT.

The chain links TRBV7-9 to TRBJ2-7; 8 bases agree with TRBD1. Germline lookup yields CDR1 SEHNR and CDR2 FQNEAQ (reference sequence). CDR3 length: 16 amino acids. Losses at the gene ends were 5 bases for V and 1 base for J; bases not matched to a gene: 10. CDR3 sequence: CASSAAPDRASYEQYF. For the CDR3, the DNA is TGTGCCAGCAGCGCCGCCCCGGACAGGGCATCCTACGAGCAGTACTTC.

This rearrangement joins TRBV13 to TRBJ1-1, with D hard to call. This CDR3 has 18 amino acids. V was trimmed by 2 bases and J by 2 bases, leaving 21 bases between them. The germline CDR1 and CDR2 sequences are PRHDT and FYEKMQ (reference sequence). This chain's CDR3 is CASSLISEGVRGNTEAFF. In nucleotides, the CDR3 is TGTGCCAGCAGCTTAATTTCTGAGGGCGTGCGGGGTAACACTGAAGCTTTCTTT.

The V gene is TRBV7-2, the J gene TRBJ2-3; the D is unclear. This CDR3 is built from 11 residues. V was clipped by 5 bases and J by 6 bases, with 6 bases between them. CDR1 is SGHTA and CDR2 is FQGNSA in the germline V gene. The CDR3 reads CASSPLDTQYF. In nucleotides, the CDR3 is TGTGCCAGCAGCCCTCTGGATACGCAGTATTTT.

This chain uses TRBV7-2 with TRBJ1-6; D perhaps matches TRBD1 (6 bases). V was cut by 5 bases and J by 10 bases, with 18 bases left in between. The CDR3 covers 15 residues. The germline V gene has CDR1 SGHTA and CDR2 FQGNSA. The CDR3 spells CASSGGGGVGSPLHF. Written as DNA, the CDR3 is TGTGCCAGCAGCGGAGGGGGTGGTGTTGGCTCACCCCTCCACTTT.

V and J are TRBV5-1 and TRBJ2-1, with TRBD2 as a possible D gene (6 bases). The CDR3 has 16 residues. CDR1 is SGHRS and CDR2 is YFSETQ in the germline V gene. Deletions cut 2 bases from V and 1 base from J, with 13 bases between. CDR3 nucleotide sequence: TGCGCCAGCAGCTTAGGAAATAGCGGATCCTACAATGAGCAGTTCTTC. Its protein product is CASSLGNSGSYNEQFF.

The V call is TRBV27, the J call TRBJ1-1; no clear D gene. CDR3 length: 14 amino acids. Germline lookup yields CDR1 MNHEY and CDR2 SMNVEV (reference sequence). The ends were cut back, 4 bases at V and 5 bases at J, with 14 bases in the middle. The CDR3 is CASSWAVGRTEAFF. In nucleotides, the CDR3 is TGTGCCAGCAGTTGGGCGGTGGGGAGGACTGAAGCTTTCTTT.